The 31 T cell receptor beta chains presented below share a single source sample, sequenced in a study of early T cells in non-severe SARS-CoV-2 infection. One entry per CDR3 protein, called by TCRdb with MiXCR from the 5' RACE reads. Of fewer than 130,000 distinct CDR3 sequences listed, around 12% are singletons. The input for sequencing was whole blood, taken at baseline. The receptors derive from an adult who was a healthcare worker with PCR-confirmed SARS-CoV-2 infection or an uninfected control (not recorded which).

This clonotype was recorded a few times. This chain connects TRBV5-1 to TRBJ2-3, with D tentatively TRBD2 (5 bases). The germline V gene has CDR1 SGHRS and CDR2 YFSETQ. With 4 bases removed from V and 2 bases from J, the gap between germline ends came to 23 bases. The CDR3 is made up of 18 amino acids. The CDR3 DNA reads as TGCGCCAGCAGCATCTCTGGACGGATCACGGGGTCCACAGATACGCAGTATTTT. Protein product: CASSISGRITGSTDTQYF.

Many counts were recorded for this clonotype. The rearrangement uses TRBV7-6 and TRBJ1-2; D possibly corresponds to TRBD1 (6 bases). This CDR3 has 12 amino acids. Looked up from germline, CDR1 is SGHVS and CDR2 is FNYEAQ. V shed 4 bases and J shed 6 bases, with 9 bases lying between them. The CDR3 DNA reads TGTGCCAGCAGCTCCGGGACAAATGGCTACACCTTC. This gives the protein CASSSGTNGYTF.

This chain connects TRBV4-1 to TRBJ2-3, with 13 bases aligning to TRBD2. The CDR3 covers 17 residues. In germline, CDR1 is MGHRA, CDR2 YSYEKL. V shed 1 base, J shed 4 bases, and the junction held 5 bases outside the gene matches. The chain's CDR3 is CASSQALLAGGADTQYF. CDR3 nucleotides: TGCGCCAGCAGCCAAGCCTTACTAGCGGGAGGGGCAGATACGCAGTATTTT.

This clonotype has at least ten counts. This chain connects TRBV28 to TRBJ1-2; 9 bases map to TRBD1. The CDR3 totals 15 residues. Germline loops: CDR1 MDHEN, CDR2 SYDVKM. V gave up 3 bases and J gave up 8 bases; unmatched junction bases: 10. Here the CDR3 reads CASSLVGTGNYGYTF. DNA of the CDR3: TGTGCCAGCAGTTTGGTTGGGACAGGGAATTACGGCTACACCTTC.

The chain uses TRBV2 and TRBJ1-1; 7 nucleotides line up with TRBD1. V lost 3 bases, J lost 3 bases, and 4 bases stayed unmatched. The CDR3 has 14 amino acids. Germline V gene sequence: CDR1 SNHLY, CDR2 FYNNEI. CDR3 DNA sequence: TGTGCCAGCAGTGATGAGGGGGCGGACACTGAAGCTTTCTTT. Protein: CASSDEGADTEAFF.

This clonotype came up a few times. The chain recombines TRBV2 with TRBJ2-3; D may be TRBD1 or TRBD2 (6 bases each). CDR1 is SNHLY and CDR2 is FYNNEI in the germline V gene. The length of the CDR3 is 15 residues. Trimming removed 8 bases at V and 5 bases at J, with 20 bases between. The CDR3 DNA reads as TGTGCCAGCGGCCCCTTCGGGGGCCAAAGAGATACGCAGTATTTT. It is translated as CASGPFGGQRDTQYF.

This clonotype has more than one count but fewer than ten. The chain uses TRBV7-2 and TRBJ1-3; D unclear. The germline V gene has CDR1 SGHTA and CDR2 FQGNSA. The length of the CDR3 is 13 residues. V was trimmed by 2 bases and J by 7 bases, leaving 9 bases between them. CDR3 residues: CASSLSRGNTIYF. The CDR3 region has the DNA TGTGCCAGCAGCTTATCCCGGGGTAACACCATATATTTT.

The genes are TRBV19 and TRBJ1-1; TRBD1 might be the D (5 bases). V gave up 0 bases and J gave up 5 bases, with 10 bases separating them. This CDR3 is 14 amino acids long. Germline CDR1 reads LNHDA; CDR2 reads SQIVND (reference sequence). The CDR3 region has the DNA TGTGCCAGTAGTATAGATCTTTGGGGGACTGAAGCTTTCTTT. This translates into CASSIDLWGTEAFF.

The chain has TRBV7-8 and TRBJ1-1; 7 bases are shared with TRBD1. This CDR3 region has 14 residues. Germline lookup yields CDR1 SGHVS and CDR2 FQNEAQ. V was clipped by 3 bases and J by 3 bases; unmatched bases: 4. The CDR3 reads CASSLTGIDTEAFF. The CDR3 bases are TGTGCCAGCAGCTTGACAGGGATCGACACTGAAGCTTTCTTT.

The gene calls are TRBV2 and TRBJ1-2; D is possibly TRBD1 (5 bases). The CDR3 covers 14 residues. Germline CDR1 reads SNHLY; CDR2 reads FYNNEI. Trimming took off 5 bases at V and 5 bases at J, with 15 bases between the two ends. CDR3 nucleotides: TGTGCCAGCAGTACCACAGGAACTCGTTATGGCTACACCTTC. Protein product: CASSTTGTRYGYTF.

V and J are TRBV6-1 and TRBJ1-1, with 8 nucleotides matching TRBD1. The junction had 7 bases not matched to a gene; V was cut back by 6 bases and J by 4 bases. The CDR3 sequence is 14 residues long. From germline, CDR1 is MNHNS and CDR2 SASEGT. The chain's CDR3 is CASSYDRGATEAFF. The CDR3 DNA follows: TGTGCCAGCAGCTACGACAGGGGAGCCACTGAAGCTTTCTTT.

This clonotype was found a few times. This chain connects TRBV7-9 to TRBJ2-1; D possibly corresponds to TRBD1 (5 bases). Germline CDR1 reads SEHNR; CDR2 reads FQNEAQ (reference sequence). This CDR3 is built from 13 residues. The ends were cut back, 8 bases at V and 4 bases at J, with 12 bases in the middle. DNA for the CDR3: TGTGCCAGCGGACGTGACAGTTACAATGAGCAGTTCTTC. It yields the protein CASGRDSYNEQFF.

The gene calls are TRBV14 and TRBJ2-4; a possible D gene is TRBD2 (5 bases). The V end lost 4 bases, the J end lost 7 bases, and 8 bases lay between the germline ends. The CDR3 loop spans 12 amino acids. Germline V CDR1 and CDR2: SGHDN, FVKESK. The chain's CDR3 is CASSLTGNIQYF. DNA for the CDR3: TGTGCCAGCAGCCTGACGGGGAACATTCAGTACTTC.

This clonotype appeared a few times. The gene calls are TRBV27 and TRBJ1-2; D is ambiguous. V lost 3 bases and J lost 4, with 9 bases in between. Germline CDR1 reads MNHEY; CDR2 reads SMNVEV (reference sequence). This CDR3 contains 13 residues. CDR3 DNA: TGTGCCAGCAGTTTTGCCCCGGCCTATGGCTACACCTTC. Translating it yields CASSFAPAYGYTF.

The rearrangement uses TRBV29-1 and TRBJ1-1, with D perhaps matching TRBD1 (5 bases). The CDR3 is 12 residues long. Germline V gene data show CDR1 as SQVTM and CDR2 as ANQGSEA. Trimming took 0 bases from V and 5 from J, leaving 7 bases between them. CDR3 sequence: CSVEEGGTEAFF. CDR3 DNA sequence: TGCAGCGTTGAAGAGGGGGGGACTGAAGCTTTCTTT.

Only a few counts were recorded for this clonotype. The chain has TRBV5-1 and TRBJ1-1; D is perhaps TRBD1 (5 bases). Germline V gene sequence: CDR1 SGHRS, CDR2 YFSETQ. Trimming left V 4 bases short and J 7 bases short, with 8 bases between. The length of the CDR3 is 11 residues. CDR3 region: CASSAGGEAFF. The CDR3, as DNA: TGCGCCAGCAGCGCCGGGGGTGAAGCTTTCTTT.

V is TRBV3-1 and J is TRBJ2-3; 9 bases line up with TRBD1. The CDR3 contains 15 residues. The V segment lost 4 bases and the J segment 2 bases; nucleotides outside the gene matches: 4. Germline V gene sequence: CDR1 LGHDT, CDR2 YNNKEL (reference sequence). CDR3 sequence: CASSPRDRVTDTQYF. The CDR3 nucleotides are TGTGCCAGCAGCCCCCGGGACAGGGTCACAGATACGCAGTATTTT.

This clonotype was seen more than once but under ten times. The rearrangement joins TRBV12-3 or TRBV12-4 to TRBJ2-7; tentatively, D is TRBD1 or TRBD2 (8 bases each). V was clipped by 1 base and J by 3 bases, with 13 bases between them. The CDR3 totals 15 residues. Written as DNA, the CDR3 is TGTGCCAGCAGTTTAGTAGCGGGACAGGTCTACGAGCAGTACTTC. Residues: CASSLVAGQVYEQYF.

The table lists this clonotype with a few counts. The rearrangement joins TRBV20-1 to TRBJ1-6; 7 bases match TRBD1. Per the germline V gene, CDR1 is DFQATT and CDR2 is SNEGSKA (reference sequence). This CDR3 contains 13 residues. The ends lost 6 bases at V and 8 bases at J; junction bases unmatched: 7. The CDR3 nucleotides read TGCAGTGCGAGACAGGGCCGGGATTCACCCCTCCACTTT. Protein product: CSARQGRDSPLHF.

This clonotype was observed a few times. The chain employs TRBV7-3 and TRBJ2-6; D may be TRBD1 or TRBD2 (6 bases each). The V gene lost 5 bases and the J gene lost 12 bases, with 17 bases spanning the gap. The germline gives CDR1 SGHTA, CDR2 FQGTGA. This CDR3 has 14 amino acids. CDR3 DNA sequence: TGTGCCAGCAGCCCGCTTTGGGGGGCACCCGTCCTGACTTTC. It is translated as CASSPLWGAPVLTF.

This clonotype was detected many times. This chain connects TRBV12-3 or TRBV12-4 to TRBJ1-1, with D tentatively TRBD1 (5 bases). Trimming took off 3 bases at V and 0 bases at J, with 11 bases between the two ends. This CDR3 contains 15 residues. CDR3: CASSFTRALNTEAFF. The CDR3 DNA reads TGTGCCAGCAGTTTCACCAGGGCTTTGAACACTGAAGCTTTCTTT.

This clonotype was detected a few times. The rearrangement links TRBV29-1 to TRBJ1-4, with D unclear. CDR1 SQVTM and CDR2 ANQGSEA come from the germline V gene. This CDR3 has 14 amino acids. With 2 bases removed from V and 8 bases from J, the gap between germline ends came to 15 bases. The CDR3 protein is CSVETDAIGEKLFF. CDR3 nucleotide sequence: TGCAGCGTTGAAACCGACGCAATAGGGGAAAAACTGTTTTTT.

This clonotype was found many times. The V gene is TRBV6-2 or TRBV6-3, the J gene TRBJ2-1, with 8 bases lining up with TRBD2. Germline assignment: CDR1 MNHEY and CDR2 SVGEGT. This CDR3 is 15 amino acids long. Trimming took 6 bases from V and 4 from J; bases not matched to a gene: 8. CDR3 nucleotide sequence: TGTGCCAGCAGCCGAACTAGCGGAGCTTACAATGAGCAGTTCTTC. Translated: CASSRTSGAYNEQFF.

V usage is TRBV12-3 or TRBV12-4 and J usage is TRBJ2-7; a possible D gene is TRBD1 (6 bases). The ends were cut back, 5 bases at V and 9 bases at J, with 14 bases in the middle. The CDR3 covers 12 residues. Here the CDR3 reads CASSPRQVMQYF. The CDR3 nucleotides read TGTGCCAGCAGTCCCCGACAGGTAATGCAGTACTTC.

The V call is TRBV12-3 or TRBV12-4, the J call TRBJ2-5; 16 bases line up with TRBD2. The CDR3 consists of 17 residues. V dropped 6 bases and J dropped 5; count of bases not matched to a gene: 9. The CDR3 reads CASSRGLAGGVPETQYF. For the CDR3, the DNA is TGTGCCAGCAGCAGGGGACTAGCGGGAGGGGTTCCGGAGACCCAGTACTTC.

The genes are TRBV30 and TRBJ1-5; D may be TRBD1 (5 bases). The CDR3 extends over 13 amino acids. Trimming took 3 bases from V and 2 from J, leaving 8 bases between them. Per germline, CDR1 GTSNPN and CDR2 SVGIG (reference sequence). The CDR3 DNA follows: TGTGCCTGGAGAGCGGGGGGCAATCAGCCCCAGCATTTT. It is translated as CAWRAGGNQPQHF.

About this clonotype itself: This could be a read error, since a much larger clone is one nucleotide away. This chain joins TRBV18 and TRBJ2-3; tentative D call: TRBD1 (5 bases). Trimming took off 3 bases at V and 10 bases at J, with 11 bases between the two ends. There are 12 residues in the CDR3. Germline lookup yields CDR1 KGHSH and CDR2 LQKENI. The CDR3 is CASSPTQDSQYF. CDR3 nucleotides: TGTGCCAGCTCACCCACACAGGATTCGCAGTATTTT.

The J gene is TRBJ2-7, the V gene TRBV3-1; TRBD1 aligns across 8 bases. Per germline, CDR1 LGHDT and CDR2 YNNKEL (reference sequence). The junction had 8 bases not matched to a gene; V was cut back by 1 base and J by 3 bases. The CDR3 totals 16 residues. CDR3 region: CASSQVAGQGSYEQYF. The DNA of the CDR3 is TGTGCCAGCAGCCAAGTGGCTGGACAGGGCAGCTACGAGCAGTACTTC.

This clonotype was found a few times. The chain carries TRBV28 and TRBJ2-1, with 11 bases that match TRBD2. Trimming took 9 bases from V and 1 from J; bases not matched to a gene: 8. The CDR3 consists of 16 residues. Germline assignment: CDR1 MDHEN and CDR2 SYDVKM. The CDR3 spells CARLAGEGSSYNEQFF. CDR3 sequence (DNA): TGTGCCAGACTAGCGGGAGAGGGGTCATCCTACAATGAGCAGTTCTTC.

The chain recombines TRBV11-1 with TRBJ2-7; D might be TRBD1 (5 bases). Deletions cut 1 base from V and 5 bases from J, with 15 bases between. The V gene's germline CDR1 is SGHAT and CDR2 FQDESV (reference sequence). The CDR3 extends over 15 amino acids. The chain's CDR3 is CASSLERAGFHEQYF. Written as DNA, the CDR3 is TGTGCCAGCAGCTTAGAGCGCGCAGGGTTCCACGAGCAGTACTTC.

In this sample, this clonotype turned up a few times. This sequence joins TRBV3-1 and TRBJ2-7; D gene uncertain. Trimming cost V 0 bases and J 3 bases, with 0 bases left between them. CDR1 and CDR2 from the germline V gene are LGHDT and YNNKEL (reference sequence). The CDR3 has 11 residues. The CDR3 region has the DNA TGTGCCAGCAGCCAAGACTACGAGCAGTACTTC. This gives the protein CASSQDYEQYF.